This TCR beta chain originates from a study of T cell responses to AZD1222 COVID-19 vaccine. Trimming cost V 0 bases and J 0 bases; bases outside gene matches: 3. The germline gives CDR1 SGDLS, CDR2 YYNGEE. This CDR3 is built from 17 residues. The data were produced by immunoSEQ multiplex PCR, yet TCRdb's version contains in-frame clones alone and is incomplete. The table lists 150,000 or so clones, about 88% of them singletons. The sequenced sample was peripheral blood, obtained on day 0 of AZD1222 vaccination. V gene TRBV9 combines with J gene TRBJ2-2; 9 nucleotides match TRBD1. The TCR was taken from an adult in good health. The CDR3 DNA is TGTGCCAGCAGCGTAGCTTGGGACAGGGCGAACACCGGGGAGCTGTTTTTT. Amino acid sequence: CASSVAWDRANTGELFF.